What follows are 28 T cell receptor beta chains derived from one specimen sequenced in a study of PD-L1 blockade in urothelial cancer. Generated by immunoSEQ multiplex PCR, the TCRdb table keeps only in-frame clones and is missing some. This sample has about 82,000 clones, with 90% found just once. The sample in question was PBMCs, obtained around atezolizumab (anti-PD-L1) treatment. These receptors all stem from a man aged 55 to 70 with urothelial cancer.

The V gene is TRBV9, the J gene TRBJ1-6, with TRBD1 identical over 9 bases. Germline V lookup: CDR1 SGDLS, CDR2 YYNGEE. V trimming: 4 bases; J trimming: 6 bases; junction bases outside the gene matches: 5. This CDR3 spans 15 amino acids. The CDR3 coding sequence is TGTGCCAGCAGCATACAGGGGGCGACTAATTCACCCCTCCACTTT. As protein: CASSIQGATNSPLHF.

The chain links TRBV6-5 to TRBJ2-7, with 8 bases fitting TRBD2. Trimming cost V 4 bases and J 4 bases; bases outside gene matches: 12. The CDR3 has 16 amino acids. Germline values: CDR1 MNHEY, CDR2 SVGAGI. In DNA, the CDR3 is TGTGCCAGCAGTTCAACGGGACGGCCGGGAGGGTACGAGCAGTACTTC. It specifies CASSSTGRPGGYEQYF.

The J gene is TRBJ1-1, the V gene TRBV4-2; the match to TRBD1 covers 8 bases. The CDR3 length is 19 residues. V trimming: 1 base; J trimming: 0 bases; junction bases outside the gene matches: 13. The germline V gene encodes CDR1 LGHNA and CDR2 YNFKEQ. The CDR3 protein is CASSQGRRQGINMNTEAFF. CDR3 coding DNA: TGTGCCAGCAGCCAAGGTAGGAGACAGGGGATAAATATGAACACTGAAGCTTTCTTT.

The chain has TRBV7-2 and TRBJ2-7, with D perhaps TRBD2 (6 bases). V lost 4 bases and J lost 1, with 11 bases in between. This CDR3 is built from 14 residues. The germline gives CDR1 SGHTA, CDR2 FQGNSA. The CDR3 is CASSWDSSSYEQYF. The CDR3, as DNA: TGTGCCAGCAGCTGGGACTCGTCTTCCTACGAGCAGTACTTC. Drawing the rest from reference TRBV7-2 and TRBJ2-7, the complete variable domain is GAGVSQSPSNKVTEKGKDVELRCDPISGHTALYWYRQSLGQGLEFLIYFQGNSAPDKSGLPSDRFSAERTGGSVSTLTIQRTQQEDSAVYLCASSWDSSSYEQYFGPGTRLTVT.

The table lists this clone with a few counts. The chain combines TRBV5-1 with TRBJ2-2, with D uncertain. Germline assignment: CDR1 SGHRS and CDR2 YFSETQ. Trimming shortened V by 1 base and J by 2 bases, and 12 bases separated the two germline ends. The CDR3 totals 16 residues. The CDR3, as DNA: TGCGCCAGCAGCTTGATCCCGAACTCCAACACCGGGGAGCTGTTTTTT. This translates into CASSLIPNSNTGELFF.

The J gene is TRBJ2-7, the V gene TRBV5-4; 7 nucleotides agree with TRBD1. In germline, CDR1 is SGHNT, CDR2 YYREEE (reference sequence). The CDR3 consists of 15 residues. V lost 0 bases, J lost 1 base, and 4 bases stayed unmatched. The CDR3 here is CASSLAGDRSYEQYF. The CDR3 DNA reads as TGTGCCAGCAGCTTGGCCGGGGACAGATCCTACGAGCAGTACTTC.

This rearrangement joins TRBV5-1 to TRBJ1-2; 9 bases agree with TRBD1. From germline, CDR1 is SGHRS and CDR2 YFSETQ. J lost 3 bases, V lost 4 bases, and 10 bases had no gene match. The CDR3 covers 16 residues. Here the CDR3 reads CASSIETGGAHYGYTF. The CDR3 bases are TGCGCCAGCAGCATAGAAACAGGGGGCGCTCACTATGGCTACACCTTC.

The rearrangement joins TRBV2 to TRBJ2-7, with D maybe TRBD2 (5 bases). The CDR3 is 15 amino acids. Germline CDR1 is SNHLY and CDR2 is FYNNEI. V lost 6 bases to trimming and J lost 2 bases, with 17 bases between them. CDR3 residues: CASRAMGAVTYEQYF. The CDR3 region has the DNA TGTGCCAGCAGAGCGATGGGAGCAGTCACCTACGAGCAGTACTTC.

CDR3 nucleotides: TGTGCCAGCAGGGGAGGGATTGAAGCTTTCTTT. This translates into CASRGGIEAFF. The chain couples TRBV6-6 to TRBJ1-1; D unresolved. CDR3 length: 11 amino acids. Germline V gene data show CDR1 as MNHNY and CDR2 as SVGAGI (reference sequence). The V gene lost 6 bases and the J gene lost 7 bases, with 9 bases spanning the gap.

In DNA, the CDR3 is TGCGCCAGCAGTGAAAGCTTTGCTAGCACAGATACGCAGTATTTT. Translated: CASSESFASTDTQYF. The V call is TRBV10-1, the J call TRBJ2-3, with D hard to call. V shed 3 bases and J shed 0 bases, with 10 bases lying between them. Germline assignment: CDR1 WNHNN and CDR2 SYGVQD (reference sequence). This CDR3 spans 15 amino acids.

V is TRBV5-8 and J is TRBJ2-1, with 9 positions matching TRBD2. The germline CDR1 and CDR2 sequences are SGHTS and YDEGEE. The junction had 24 bases not matched to a gene; V was cut back by 2 bases and J by 9 bases. The length of the CDR3 is 20 residues. The CDR3 sequence: CASSFSTAGGPGWYDGEQFF. CDR3 coding DNA: TGTGCCAGCAGCTTTAGTACTGCGGGAGGGCCAGGTTGGTATGACGGTGAGCAGTTCTTC.

This clone occurred a few times. The rearrangement links TRBV4-3 to TRBJ2-7, with unresolved D. V lost 4 bases and J 4 bases, leaving 14 bases between the germline ends. Germline assignment: CDR1 LGHNA and CDR2 YSLEER. This CDR3 has 14 amino acids. The CDR3 DNA sequence: TGCGCCAGCAGCCCAAGCGTCAGCCTATACGAGCAGTACTTC. It is translated as CASSPSVSLYEQYF.

This chain links TRBV25-1 with TRBJ2-1; D perhaps matches TRBD2 (5 bases). Per germline, CDR1 MGHDK and CDR2 SYGVNS. This CDR3 is 15 amino acids long. V lost 5 bases to trimming and J lost 0 bases, with 11 bases between them. In nucleotides, the CDR3 is TGTGCCAGCAGTTATGGACTGAGCTCCTACAATGAGCAGTTCTTC. Its translation is CASSYGLSSYNEQFF. Drawing the rest from reference TRBV25-1 and TRBJ2-1, the complete variable domain is EADIYQTPRYLVIGTGKKITLECSQTMGHDKMYWYQQDPGMELHLIHYSYGVNSTEKGDLSSESTVSRIRTEHFPLTLESARPSHTSQYLCASSYGLSSYNEQFFGPGTRLTVL.

V and J are TRBV6-5 and TRBJ1-5; the D is unclear. V was shortened by 6 bases and J by 6 bases, with 12 bases between the two germline ends. The CDR3 runs to 13 residues. CDR1 is MNHEY, CDR2 SVGAGI, per germline. The CDR3 nucleotides read TGTGCCAGCAGAATAACCCCGGGTCAGCCCCAGCATTTT. This gives the protein CASRITPGQPQHF.

The V call is TRBV7-6, the J call TRBJ2-1; 8 bases align to TRBD2. Trimming cost V 4 bases and J 6 bases; bases outside gene matches: 8. Germline CDR1 reads SGHVS; CDR2 reads FNYEAQ. This CDR3 has 15 amino acids. CDR3 bases: TGTGCCAGCAGCTGGTCCACGGGGGGGACCAATGAGCAGTTCTTC. Translated: CASSWSTGGTNEQFF.

This chain connects TRBV5-4 to TRBJ2-2; TRBD1 is a possible D gene (5 bases). Germline CDR1 is SGHNT and CDR2 is YYREEE (reference sequence). V was pared by 4 bases and J by 8 bases, with 9 bases between. CDR3 size: 12 residues. The CDR3 loop reads CASSRTTGELFF. The CDR3 DNA reads TGTGCCAGCAGCCGGACAACTGGGGAGCTGTTTTTT.

The chain is built from TRBV28 and TRBJ2-5; a weak D match, TRBD1 (5 bases). The germline V gene encodes CDR1 MDHEN and CDR2 SYDVKM. CDR3 length: 13 residues. The V end was cut by 11 bases, the J end by 5 bases, with 18 bases between. DNA for the CDR3: TGTGCCGTAAATCAGGGCGCGCAGGAGACCCAGTACTTC. Amino acid sequence: CAVNQGAQETQYF.

The chain is built from TRBV30 and TRBJ2-6; 11 bases line up with TRBD1. Looked up from germline, CDR1 is GTSNPN and CDR2 is SVGIG (reference sequence). Trimming at V came to 3 bases and at J to 0 bases, leaving 19 bases not matched to a gene. The CDR3 extends over 22 amino acids. The CDR3 is CAWRSRAGTGGFKFSGANVLTF. DNA of the CDR3: TGTGCCTGGAGATCACGCGCCGGGACAGGGGGATTCAAATTCTCTGGGGCCAACGTCCTGACTTTC. Supplemented by reference TRBV30 and TRBJ2-6, the full variable domain reads SQTIHQWPATLVQPVGSPLSLECTVEGTSNPNLYWYRQAAGRGLQLLFYSVGIGQISSEVPQNLSASRPQDRQFILSSKKLLLSDSGFYLCAWRSRAGTGGFKFSGANVLTFGAGSRLTVL.

This chain links TRBV19 with TRBJ2-3, with D uncertain. V was shortened by 5 bases and J by 4 bases, with 13 bases between the two germline ends. The CDR3 is 14 residues long. Germline V gives CDR1 LNHDA, CDR2 SQIVND (reference sequence). The CDR3 DNA sequence: TGTGCCAGTAGTCCGGGTGTACGGGCAGATACGCAGTATTTT. Translation: CASSPGVRADTQYF.

The rearrangement links TRBV7-9 to TRBJ2-5; tentatively, D is TRBD2 (6 bases). Germline CDR1 SEHNR, CDR2 FQNEAQ (reference sequence). The V end was cut by 4 bases, the J end by 5 bases, with 23 bases between. The CDR3 runs 17 residues. The CDR3 is CASSSGDRGGIGETQYF. CDR3 nucleotides: TGTGCCAGCAGCTCGGGAGATAGAGGCGGGATCGGGGAGACCCAGTACTTC.

This clone came up once. The chain carries TRBV18 and TRBJ2-7; TRBD2 matches 10 bases. CDR3 length: 14 amino acids. Germline trimming cut 3 bases from V and 7 bases from J; bases unmatched to any gene: 6. Germline assignment: CDR1 KGHSH and CDR2 LQKENI. The CDR3 here is CASSPGTSVEEQYF. CDR3 nucleotides: TGTGCCAGCTCACCCGGGACTAGCGTGGAAGAGCAGTACTTC.

The chain recombines TRBV9 with TRBJ2-5; the D gene is possibly TRBD2 (5 bases). Per the germline V gene, CDR1 is SGDLS and CDR2 is YYNGEE. Deletions cut 1 base from V and 1 base from J, with 14 bases between. The CDR3 is 16 residues long. CDR3 in DNA: TGTGCCAGCAGCGTAAGACCCGGGAAAGCCCAAGAGACCCAGTACTTC. Translating it yields CASSVRPGKAQETQYF.

This chain uses TRBV30 with TRBJ2-2; D unresolved. CDR3 length equals 13 residues. Trimming took 2 bases from V and 2 from J, leaving 6 bases between them. In germline, CDR1 is GTSNPN, CDR2 SVGIG (reference sequence). CDR3 loop: CAWSNFNTGELFF. The CDR3 coding sequence is TGTGCCTGGAGTAACTTCAACACCGGGGAGCTGTTTTTT.

This chain joins TRBV7-6 and TRBJ2-3; 11 positions match TRBD2. Germline trimming cut 3 bases from V and 0 bases from J; bases unmatched to any gene: 8. The CDR3 extends over 18 amino acids. Germline V CDR1 and CDR2: SGHVS, FNYEAQ. The chain's CDR3 is CASSLTPGLAVSTDTQYF. The CDR3 DNA follows: TGTGCCAGCAGCTTGACCCCGGGACTAGCGGTAAGCACAGATACGCAGTATTTT.

The chain carries TRBV2 and TRBJ2-5, with D possibly being TRBD2 (6 bases). With 6 bases removed from V and 4 bases from J, the gap between germline ends came to 18 bases. Germline-derived CDR1 and CDR2 are SNHLY and FYNNEI. The CDR3 contains 15 residues. The chain's CDR3 is CASSNGRLGRETQYF. The CDR3 region has the DNA TGTGCCAGCAGCAATGGGAGGCTGGGAAGAGAGACCCAGTACTTC.

This rearrangement joins TRBV7-2 to TRBJ2-3; weak D call: TRBD2 (5 bases). Germline V lookup: CDR1 SGHTA, CDR2 FQGNSA. Trimming removed 5 bases from V and 14 bases from J, with 17 bases in between. The length of the CDR3 is 12 residues. CDR3 protein: CASSPERTLRYF. The CDR3 DNA is TGTGCCAGCAGCCCGGAGAGGACTCTGAGGTATTTT.

The chain combines TRBV29-1 with TRBJ2-5; the match to TRBD2 covers 16 bases. The CDR3 extends over 15 amino acids. Per germline, CDR1 SQVTM and CDR2 ANQGSEA. Trimming removed 7 bases from V and 3 bases from J; junction bases left unmatched: 5. The CDR3 region has the DNA TGCAGCGCCAAAGGGACTAGCGGGAGGGAAGAGACCCAGTACTTC. It codes for CSAKGTSGREETQYF. Complete variable domain (other parts from reference TRBV29-1 and TRBJ2-5): SAVISQKPSRDICQRGTSLTIQCQVDSQVTMMFWYRQQPGQSLTLIATANQGSEATYESGFVIDKFPISRPNLTFSTLTVSNMSPEDSSIYLCSAKGTSGREETQYFGPGTRLLVL.

This rearrangement joins TRBV4-3 to TRBJ2-2; 10 nucleotides agree with TRBD1. CDR3 length: 17 residues. The trim removed 1 base at V and 0 bases at J, leaving 2 bases unmatched. Per germline, CDR1 LGHNA and CDR2 YSLEER. The CDR3 protein is CASSQAGQGANTGELFF. The CDR3 DNA sequence: TGCGCCAGCAGCCAAGCCGGACAGGGGGCGAACACCGGGGAGCTGTTTTTT.